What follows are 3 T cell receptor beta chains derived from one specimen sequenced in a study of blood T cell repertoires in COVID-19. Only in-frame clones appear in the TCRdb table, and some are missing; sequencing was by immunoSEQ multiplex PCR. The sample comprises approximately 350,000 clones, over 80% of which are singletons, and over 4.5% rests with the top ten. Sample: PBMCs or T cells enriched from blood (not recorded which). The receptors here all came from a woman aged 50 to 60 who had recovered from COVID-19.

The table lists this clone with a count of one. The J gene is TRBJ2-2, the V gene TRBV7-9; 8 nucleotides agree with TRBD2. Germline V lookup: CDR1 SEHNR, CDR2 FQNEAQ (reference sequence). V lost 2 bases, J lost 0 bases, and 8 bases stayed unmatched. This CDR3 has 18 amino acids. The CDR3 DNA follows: TGTGCCAGCAGCTTACCCGGCGGGGGGCAAACGAACACCGGGGAGCTGTTTTTT. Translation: CASSLPGGGQTNTGELFF.

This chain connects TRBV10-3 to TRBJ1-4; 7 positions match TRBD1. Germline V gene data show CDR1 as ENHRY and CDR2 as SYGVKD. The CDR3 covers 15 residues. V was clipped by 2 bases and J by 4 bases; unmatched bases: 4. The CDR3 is CAISERDRINEKLFF. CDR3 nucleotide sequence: TGTGCCATCAGTGAGCGGGACAGAATTAATGAAAAACTGTTTTTT.

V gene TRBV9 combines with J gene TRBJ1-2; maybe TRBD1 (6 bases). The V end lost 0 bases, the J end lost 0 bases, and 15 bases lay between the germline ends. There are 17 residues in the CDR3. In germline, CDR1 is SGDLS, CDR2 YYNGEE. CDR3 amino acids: CASSVEQGVTPNYGYTF. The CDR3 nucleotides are TGTGCCAGCAGCGTAGAACAGGGCGTGACGCCTAACTATGGCTACACCTTC.